The rows below give T cell receptor beta chains drawn from one sample of a study of cytomegalovirus exposure and HLA in healthy donors. Clones were sequenced by immunoSEQ multiplex PCR, and TCRdb holds only the in-frame ones, with some missing. The data show just under 150,000 clones, 87% seen once. The source material was PBMCs. The receptors were gathered from a man younger than 30 in good health and CMV-seropositive. Both conserved end residues are part of each CDR3. Fields, in order: D gene, V gene, J gene, clone size, CDR3 DNA, CDR3 protein. D genes are given only for firm matches. Rows give clone size only sometimes, using once, few, many, or a class for an expanded clone.

-	TRBV30	TRBJ1-1	-	TGTGCCTGGGAATTGGGACTGATGAACACTGAAGCTTTCTTT	CAWELGLMNTEAFF
-	TRBV19	TRBJ1-5	-	TGTGCCAGTAACAGAAATAGCAATCAGCCCCAGCATTTT	CASNRNSNQPQHF
-	TRBV5-4	TRBJ2-5	-	TGTGCCAGCAGCTTGGGTCCCTCGGAGACCCAGTACTTC	CASSLGPSETQYF
TRBD2	TRBV19	TRBJ2-1	once	TGTGCCAGTACCCTAGGGACTAGCGTACACAATGAGCAGTTCTTC	CASTLGTSVHNEQFF
TRBD2	TRBV9	TRBJ2-5	-	TGTGCCAGCAGCGAAATAGCGGGGGGGCCGGGAGAACAAGAGACCCAGTACTTC	CASSEIAGGPGEQETQYF
-	TRBV5-1	TRBJ1-2	-	TGCGCCAGCAGCTTGTCGCAGGGAAACTATGGCTACACCTTC	CASSLSQGNYGYTF
-	TRBV5-6	TRBJ2-7	-	TGTGCCAGCAGCCATTCCGGGTCATCCTACGAGCAGTACTTC	CASSHSGSSYEQYF
TRBD2	TRBV25-1	TRBJ2-1	-	TGTGCCAGCAGTGAATTTGGGACTAACGATGAGCAGTTCTTC	CASSEFGTNDEQFF
TRBD1	TRBV4-1	TRBJ1-5	-	TGCGCCAGCAGCCCAGACAGGGGTCAGCCCCAGCATTTT	CASSPDRGQPQHF
-	TRBV28	TRBJ1-2	once	TGTGCCAGCAGTTTACCCTTCTATGGCTACACCTTC	CASSLPFYGYTF
-	TRBV19	TRBJ1-2	few	TGTGCCAGTAGCAATACTTGGACACGCTATGGCTACACCTTC	CASSNTWTRYGYTF
-	TRBV28	TRBJ2-2	-	TGTGCCAGCAGTATTCCCCCGGGACATAACACCGGGGAGCTGTTTTTT	CASSIPPGHNTGELFF
TRBD2	TRBV11-2	TRBJ2-1	-	TGTGCCAGCAGCTCGACTAGCGGGACCTACAATGAGCAGTTCTTC	CASSSTSGTYNEQFF
TRBD2	TRBV6-5	TRBJ2-1	-	TGTGCCAGCAGTCTTCTAGCGGGGGCCGACAATGAGCAGTTCTTC	CASSLLAGADNEQFF
-	TRBV27	TRBJ2-7	-	TGTGCCAGCAGTCGGACACTAGCTAACTACGGGCAGTACTTC	CASSRTLANYGQYF
TRBD1	TRBV7-9	TRBJ2-2	-	TGTGCCAGCAGGCCCGACAGGGTCTACACCGGGGAGCTGTTTTTT	CASRPDRVYTGELFF
-	TRBV13	TRBJ1-2	-	TGTGCCAGCAGCTTATGGGGGGAAGGGGGCTACACCTTC	CASSLWGEGGYTF